The clone carrying this T cell receptor beta chain was detected ten times or more. Antigen unknown. These data come from a study of CD8 T cells in ankylosing spondylitis. Study outcomes and limitations: Disease-linked clones displayed a CD8+ phenotype and appeared relatively rarely in peripheral blood. Researchers reportedly found disease-linked clones significantly enriched in matched ankylosing spondylitis synovial fluid. A TCR beta motif made of about 8 highly homologous variants seemed typical of ankylosing spondylitis blood. Certain motif variants had earlier been reported in reactive arthritis synovial fluid and blood.

V gave up 4 bases and J gave up 3 bases, with 17 bases separating them. The CDR3 spans 15 residues. Germline assignment: CDR1 SGHRS and CDR2 YFSETQ. TCRdb analysed the 5' RACE reads with MiXCR anew, one entry per CDR3 protein. The sample holds about 440,000 distinct CDR3 sequences; roughly 18% are singletons and the top ten take just over 1%. The clonotype comes from a male donor with ankylosing spondylitis. The sample comprised blood, either unsorted or a sorted T cell fraction (not recorded which). J is TRBJ2-7 and V is TRBV5-1; maybe TRBD1 (5 bases). CDR3 nucleotides: TGCGCCAGCAGCCCCCACGGACAAGGTATCTACGAGCAGTACTTC. Its translation is CASSPHGQGIYEQYF.